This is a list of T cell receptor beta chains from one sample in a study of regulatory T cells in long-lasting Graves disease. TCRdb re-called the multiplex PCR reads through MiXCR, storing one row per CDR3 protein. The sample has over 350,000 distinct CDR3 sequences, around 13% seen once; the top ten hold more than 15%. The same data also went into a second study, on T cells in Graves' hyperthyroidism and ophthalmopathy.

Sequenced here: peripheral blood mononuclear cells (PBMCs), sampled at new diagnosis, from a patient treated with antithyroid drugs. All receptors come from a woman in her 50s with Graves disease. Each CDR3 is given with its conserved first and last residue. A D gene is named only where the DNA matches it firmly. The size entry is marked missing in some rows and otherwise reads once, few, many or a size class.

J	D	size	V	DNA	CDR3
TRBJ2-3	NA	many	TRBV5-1	TGCGCCAGCAGCCTGGGGGAAGGGCCAGATACGCAGTATTTT	CASSLGEGPDTQYF
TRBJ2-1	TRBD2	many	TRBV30	TGTGCCCGTCAGCGGGAGGGGAACAATGAGCAGTTCTTC	CARQREGNNEQFF
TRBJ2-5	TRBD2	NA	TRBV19	TGTGCCAGCCAACGACGGGGGGGCGGAGAGACCCAGTACTTC	CASQRRGGGETQYF
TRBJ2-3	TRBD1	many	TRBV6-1	TGTGCCAGCAGTAAATCCGGGACAGGGGTTAGGACAGATACGCAGTATTTT	CASSKSGTGVRTDTQYF
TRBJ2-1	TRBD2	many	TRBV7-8	TGTGCCAGCAGCTTAGGACTAGCGGGAGGGTCGTCCTACAATGAGCAGTTCTTC	CASSLGLAGGSSYNEQFF
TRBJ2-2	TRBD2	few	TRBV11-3	TGTGCCAGCAGTCCTCTCCCGGGACTAGCGGAGGGAGAGGAGAACACCGGGGAGCTGTTTTTT	CASSPLPGLAEGEENTGELFF
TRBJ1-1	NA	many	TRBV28	TGTGCCAGCAGTTTATCAGATTACACTGAAGCTTTCTTT	CASSLSDYTEAFF
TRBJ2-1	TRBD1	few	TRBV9	TGTGCCAGCAGCGCCTCTCATGACAGGGGTATCGACAATGAGCAGTTCTTC	CASSASHDRGIDNEQFF
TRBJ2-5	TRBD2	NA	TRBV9	TGTGCCAGCAGCGTAGATGTAGCGGGAGGGGAGACCCAGTACTTC	CASSVDVAGGETQYF
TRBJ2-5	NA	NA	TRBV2	TGTGCCAGCAGCCAATCCAGGACATCAGTGGCCCAGTACTTC	CASSQSRTSVAQYF
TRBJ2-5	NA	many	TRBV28	TGTGCCAGCCGACGACTAGTTGGAGGCCAAGAGACCCAGTACTTC	CASRRLVGGQETQYF
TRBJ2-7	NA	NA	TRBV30	TGTGCCTGGACCCCGGGGGGCTATCCCTACGAGCAGTACTTC	CAWTPGGYPYEQYF
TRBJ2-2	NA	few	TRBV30	TGTGCCTGGAGTGTATGGGGGCCCGGGGAGCTGTTTTTT	CAWSVWGPGELFF
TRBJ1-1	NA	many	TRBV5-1	TGCGCCAGCAGCTTGTCAGAAAGTGAAGCTTTCTTT	CASSLSESEAFF
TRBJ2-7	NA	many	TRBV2	TGTGCCAACAGTCCCCGTCTGCTAGCAGAATCCTACGAGCAGTACTTC	CANSPRLLAESYEQYF
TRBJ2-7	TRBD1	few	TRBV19	TGTGCCAGTAGCAGAAGGGACAGGGAGGTCGACGAGCAGTACTTC	CASSRRDREVDEQYF
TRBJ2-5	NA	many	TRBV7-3	TGTGCCAGCAGCCTGACACCTCAAGAGACCCAGTACTTC	CASSLTPQETQYF
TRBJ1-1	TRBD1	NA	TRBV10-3	TGTGCCATCAGGACTGGACAGGGGAACACTGAAGCTTTCTTT	CAIRTGQGNTEAFF
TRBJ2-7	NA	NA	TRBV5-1	TGCGCCAGCAGCTTGCTGATGTCCCACGAGCAGTACTTC	CASSLLMSHEQYF
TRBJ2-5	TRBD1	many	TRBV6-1	TGTGCCAGCAGTGAATTGGCAGGGGGAGAGACCCAGTACTTC	CASSELAGGETQYF
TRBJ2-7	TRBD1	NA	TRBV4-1	TGCGCCAGCAGCCTAACCGGGACAGAATACGAGCAGTACTTC	CASSLTGTEYEQYF
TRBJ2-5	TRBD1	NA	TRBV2	TGTGCCAGCATTGGGACAGGGCAAGAGGCCCAGTACTTC	CASIGTGQEAQYF
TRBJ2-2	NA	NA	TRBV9	TGTGCCAGCAGCGTGTTAGGGGTTAAGGGCGGGGAGCTGTTTTTT	CASSVLGVKGGELFF
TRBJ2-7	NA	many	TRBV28	TGTGCCAGCAGTTCGCCGCGGGGAGCGAGGAGCTCCTACGAGCAGTACTTC	CASSSPRGARSSYEQYF
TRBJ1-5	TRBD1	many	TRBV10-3	TGTGCCATCAGGGCAGGGGGCGGAGATCAGCCCCAGCATTTT	CAIRAGGGDQPQHF
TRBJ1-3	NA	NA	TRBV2	TGTGCCAGCAGTGAAGCCAGGGGCTTTAGAAACACCATATATTTT	CASSEARGFRNTIYF
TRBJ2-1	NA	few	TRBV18	TGTGCCAGCTCTCAACGGGGTAAAGCTCTCTACAATGAGCAGTTCTTC	CASSQRGKALYNEQFF
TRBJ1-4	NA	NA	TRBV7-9	TGTGCCAGCAGCTTATTGGCAACGCGGGGCGGTGAAAAACTGTTTTTT	CASSLLATRGGEKLFF
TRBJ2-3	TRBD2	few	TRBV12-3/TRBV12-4	TGTGCCAGCAGCGGCTGGGGACTAGCAACGGATACGCAGTATTTT	CASSGWGLATDTQYF
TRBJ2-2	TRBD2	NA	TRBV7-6	TGTGCCAGCAGCGTCAGCGGGAGAAGAGGGACCGGGGAGCTGTTTTTT	CASSVSGRRGTGELFF
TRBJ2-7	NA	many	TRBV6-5	TGTGCCAGCAGTTACGCGACGGGCTACGAGCAGTACTTC	CASSYATGYEQYF
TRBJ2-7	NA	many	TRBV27	TGTGCCAGCAGATACAGGGCAAACAGAATCTACGAGCAGTACTTC	CASRYRANRIYEQYF
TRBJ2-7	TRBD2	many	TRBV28	TGTGCCAGCAGTCCGACCGGGACTAGCGTTTACGAGCAGTACTTC	CASSPTGTSVYEQYF
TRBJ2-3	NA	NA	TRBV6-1	TGTGCCAGCGGTACAGGTCTCGATACGCAGTATTTT	CASGTGLDTQYF
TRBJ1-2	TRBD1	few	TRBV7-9	TGTGCCAGCAGCCACCAACCCCAGACAGGGAGTGGCTACACCTTC	CASSHQPQTGSGYTF
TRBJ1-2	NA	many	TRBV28	TGTGCCAGCAACTCAATGGAAGCTAACTATGGCTACACCTTC	CASNSMEANYGYTF
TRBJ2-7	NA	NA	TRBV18	TGTGCCAGCTCACCCCGGGACCCCTACGAGCAGTACTTC	CASSPRDPYEQYF
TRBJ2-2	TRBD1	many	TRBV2	TGTGCCAGCAGTGCCGCCGGGACAGGGAACACCGGGGAGCTGTTTTTT	CASSAAGTGNTGELFF
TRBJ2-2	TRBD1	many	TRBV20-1	TGCAGTGCTAGAGGATCAGGGGGCGATGGGAACACCGGGGAGCTGTTTTTT	CSARGSGGDGNTGELFF
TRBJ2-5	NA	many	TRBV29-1	TGCAGCGCCAGCAAAGAGGGCGCTCAAGGGGCCCAGTACTTC	CSASKEGAQGAQYF